This T cell receptor beta chain was sequenced in a study of T cell repertoires in cytomegalovirus infection. About the research overall: Indicated by public TCR beta signatures were CMV infection and matching HLA type.

A remark on this clonotype: Its target is unknown.

TCRdb analysed the reads with MiXCR anew, one entry per CDR3 protein. This table has roughly 990,000 distinct CDR3 sequences, 30% to 40% appearing once. The study's findings and limits: What dominated the ex vivo response were HLA-C-restricted CMV-specific TCR beta clonotypes.

The material sequenced was cultured CD8+ T cells from PBMCs, taken from culture after CMV antigen stimulation. This receptor was taken from a human donor in good health (CMV status not recorded). Some clones in this sample may be carry-over from other donors' samples.

The CDR3 nucleotides are TGTGCCAGCAGTGACGGCGGAACCTACGAGCAGTACGTC. It specifies CASSDGGTYEQYV. The rearrangement joins TRBV2 to TRBJ2-7; no definite D call. V was clipped by 3 bases and J by 2 bases, with 8 bases between them. This CDR3 spans 13 amino acids. Per the germline V gene, CDR1 is SNHLY and CDR2 is FYNNEI.